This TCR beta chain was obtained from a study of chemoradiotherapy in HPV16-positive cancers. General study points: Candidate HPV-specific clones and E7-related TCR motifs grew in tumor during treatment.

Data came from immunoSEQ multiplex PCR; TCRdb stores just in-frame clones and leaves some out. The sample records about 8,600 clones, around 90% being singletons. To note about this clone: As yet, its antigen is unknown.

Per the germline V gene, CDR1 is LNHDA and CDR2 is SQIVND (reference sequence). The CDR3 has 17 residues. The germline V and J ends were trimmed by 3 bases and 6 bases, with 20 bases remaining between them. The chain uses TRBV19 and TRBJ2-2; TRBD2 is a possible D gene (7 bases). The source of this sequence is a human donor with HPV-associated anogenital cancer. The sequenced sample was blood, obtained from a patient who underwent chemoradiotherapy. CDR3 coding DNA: TGTGCCAGTAGTATCGACCCTGGGGGGGGCTCCGCCGGGGAGCTGTTTTTT. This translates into CASSIDPGGGSAGELFF.